Here is one T cell receptor beta chain with its context. These data originate in a study of blood T cell repertoires in COVID-19. Clones were sequenced by immunoSEQ multiplex PCR, and TCRdb holds only the in-frame ones, with some missing. Of 55,000 to 80,000 clones in the sample, around 90% were seen once. CDR1 is MDHEN, CDR2 SYDVKM, per germline. The CDR3 is made up of 16 amino acids. Unmatched junction bases numbered 4, after V lost 3 bases and J lost 1 base. Sequenced material: peripheral blood. V gene TRBV28 combines with J gene TRBJ2-2; 8 nucleotides align to TRBD1. The source of this sequence is a human donor in a cohort sampled during active COVID-19. The CDR3 loop is CASSFPGQGNTGELFF. The CDR3 DNA sequence: TGTGCCAGCAGTTTCCCCGGACAGGGGAACACCGGGGAGCTGTTTTTT.